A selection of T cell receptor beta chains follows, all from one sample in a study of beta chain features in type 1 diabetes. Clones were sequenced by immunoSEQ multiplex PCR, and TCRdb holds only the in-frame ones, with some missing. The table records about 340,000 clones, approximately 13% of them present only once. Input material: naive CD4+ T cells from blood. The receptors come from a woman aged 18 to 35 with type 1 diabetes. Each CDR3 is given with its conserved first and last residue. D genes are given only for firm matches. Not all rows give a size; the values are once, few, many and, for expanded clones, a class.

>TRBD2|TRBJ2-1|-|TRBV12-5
CASGLPGTREFF
TGTGCTAGTGGTTTGCCAGGGACTAGAGAGTTCTTC
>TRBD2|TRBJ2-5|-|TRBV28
CASSSRLAEYQETQYF
TGTGCCAGCAGTTCCAGACTAGCAGAGTACCAAGAGACCCAGTACTTC
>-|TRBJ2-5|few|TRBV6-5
CASSYWGASNTETQYF
TGTGCCAGCAGTTATTGGGGTGCTAGCAACACAGAGACCCAGTACTTC
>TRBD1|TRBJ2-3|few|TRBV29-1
CSVGGQGLSTDTQYF
TGCAGCGTCGGGGGACAGGGGCTTAGCACAGATACGCAGTATTTT
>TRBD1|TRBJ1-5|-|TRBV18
CASSPGQGANQPQHF
TGTGCCAGCTCACCGGGACAGGGGGCCAATCAGCCCCAGCATTTT
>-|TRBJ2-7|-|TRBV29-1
CSVGGPGTTSYEQYF
TGCAGCGTTGGGGGCCCCGGGACAACCTCCTACGAGCAGTACTTC
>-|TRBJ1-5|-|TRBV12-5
CASGLGQSNQPQHF
TGTGCTAGTGGACTCGGACAGAGCAATCAGCCCCAGCATTTT
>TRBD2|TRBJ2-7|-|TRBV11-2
CASSRTSGRKSYEQYF
TGTGCCAGCAGCCGGACTAGCGGGAGAAAAAGCTACGAGCAGTACTTC
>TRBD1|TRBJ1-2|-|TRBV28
CASSLPPGQGHGYTF
TGTGCCAGCAGTTTACCCCCGGGACAGGGCCATGGCTACACCTTC
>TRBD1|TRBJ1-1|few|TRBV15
CATSRGGQTGGKMDTEAFF
TGTGCCACCAGCAGGGGGGGCCAGACAGGGGGAAAGATGGACACTGAAGCTTTCTTT
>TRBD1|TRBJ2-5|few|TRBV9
CASSVSGTVKETQYF
TGTGCCAGCAGCGTGTCCGGGACAGTAAAAGAGACCCAGTACTTC
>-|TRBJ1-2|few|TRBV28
CASSFRGRGGYTF
TGTGCCAGCAGTTTTAGGGGAAGGGGAGGCTACACCTTC
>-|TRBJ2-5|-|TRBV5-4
CASSSGGTSQETQYF
TGTGCCAGCAGCTCGGGTGGGACAAGTCAAGAGACCCAGTACTTC
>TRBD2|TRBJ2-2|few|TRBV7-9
CASSLGLAGGPGGELFF
TGTGCCAGCAGCCTCGGACTAGCGGGAGGTCCAGGCGGGGAGCTGTTTTTT
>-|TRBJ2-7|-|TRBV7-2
CASSLASSEVYEQYF
TGTGCCAGCAGCTTAGCGTCCTCAGAGGTCTACGAGCAGTACTTC
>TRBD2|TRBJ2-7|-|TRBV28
CASSSPAGAVYEQYF
TGTGCCAGCAGTAGTCCAGCGGGAGCTGTCTACGAGCAGTACTTC
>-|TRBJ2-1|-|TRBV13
CASSLGLLWEPSYNEQFF
TGTGCCAGCAGCTTAGGCCTTTTGTGGGAGCCTTCCTACAATGAGCAGTTCTTC
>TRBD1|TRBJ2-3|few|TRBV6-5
CASTQGGTGAGPQYF
TGTGCCAGCACCCAAGGGGGGACAGGGGCAGGGCCGCAGTATTTT
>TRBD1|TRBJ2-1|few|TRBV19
CASSKGAPPPYNEQFF
TGTGCCAGTAGTAAGGGGGCACCCCCGCCCTACAATGAGCAGTTCTTC
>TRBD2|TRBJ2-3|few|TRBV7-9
CASSLGLAFRLSTDTQYF
TGTGCCAGCAGCTTAGGACTAGCGTTTCGTCTTAGCACAGATACGCAGTATTTT
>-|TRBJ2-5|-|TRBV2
CASSVNRVGGETQYF
TGTGCCAGCAGTGTGAATAGGGTTGGAGGAGAGACCCAGTACTTC
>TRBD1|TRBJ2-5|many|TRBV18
CASSPPDRAQTQYF
TGTGCCAGCTCACCACCGGACAGGGCCCAGACCCAGTACTTC
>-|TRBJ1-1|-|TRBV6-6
CASSYPQGALPEAFF
TGTGCCAGCAGTTACCCCCAGGGCGCCTTGCCTGAAGCTTTCTTT
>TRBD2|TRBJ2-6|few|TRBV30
CAWIASGTSGANVLTF
TGTGCCTGGATCGCTAGCGGGACCTCTGGGGCCAACGTCCTGACTTTC
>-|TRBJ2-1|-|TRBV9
CASSVDPGISYNEQFF
TGTGCCAGCAGCGTAGATCCGGGAATTTCCTACAATGAGCAGTTCTTC
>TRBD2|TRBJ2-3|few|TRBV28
CASQGRAGGGDLEDTQYF
TGTGCCAGCCAAGGGAGGGCCGGGGGGGGAGATTTGGAAGATACGCAGTATTTT
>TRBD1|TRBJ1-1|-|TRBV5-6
CASSPWDRTDTEAFF
TGTGCCAGCAGCCCCTGGGACAGAACAGACACTGAAGCTTTCTTT
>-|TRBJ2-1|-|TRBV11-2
CASSLIDFQNEQFF
TGTGCCAGCAGCTTAATCGACTTCCAGAATGAGCAGTTCTTC
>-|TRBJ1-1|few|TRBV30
CAWRRGGANGEAFF
TGTGCCTGGAGGCGGGGGGGCGCGAACGGTGAAGCTTTCTTT
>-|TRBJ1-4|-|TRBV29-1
CSARVDYNEKLFF
TGCAGCGCCCGCGTAGACTATAATGAAAAACTGTTTTTT
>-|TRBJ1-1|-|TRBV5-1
CASSLGQSTEAFF
TGCGCCAGCAGCTTGGGACAGTCCACTGAAGCTTTCTTT
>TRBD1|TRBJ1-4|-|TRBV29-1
CSVRTGLAEKLFF
TGCAGCGTCCGGACAGGGTTGGCTGAAAAACTGTTTTTT
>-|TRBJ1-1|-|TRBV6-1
CASTPTMGRHEAFF
TGTGCCAGCACCCCAACTATGGGGAGACATGAAGCTTTCTTT
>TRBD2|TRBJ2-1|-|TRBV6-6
CASSYSLAGASNEQFF
TGTGCCAGCAGTTATTCACTAGCGGGAGCCTCTAATGAGCAGTTCTTC
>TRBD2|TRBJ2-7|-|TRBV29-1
CSVKAGASSYEQYF
TGCAGCGTGAAAGCGGGAGCAAGTAGCTACGAGCAGTACTTC
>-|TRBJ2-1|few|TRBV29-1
CSVEQGGEQFF
TGCAGCGTCGAACAGGGCGGTGAGCAGTTCTTC
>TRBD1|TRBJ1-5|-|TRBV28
CASKETTRDRGYQPQHF
TGTGCCAGCAAGGAAACGACCCGGGACAGGGGATATCAGCCCCAGCATTTT
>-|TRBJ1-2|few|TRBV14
CASSPQTNYGYTF
TGTGCCAGCAGCCCCCAGACAAACTATGGCTACACCTTC
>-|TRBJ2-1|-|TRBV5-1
CASSLPASGADQRGEQFF
TGCGCCAGCAGCTTGCCCGCAAGCGGAGCCGATCAGCGAGGTGAGCAGTTCTTC
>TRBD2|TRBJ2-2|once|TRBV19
CASSITSGSSGELFF
TGTGCCAGTAGTATAACTAGCGGGAGTTCCGGGGAGCTGTTTTTT
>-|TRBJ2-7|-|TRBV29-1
CSVFRGTEQYF
TGCAGCGTTTTCAGGGGAACCGAGCAGTACTTC